What follows are 18 T cell receptor beta chains derived from one specimen sequenced in a study of cytomegalovirus exposure and HLA in healthy donors. Profiling relied on immunoSEQ multiplex PCR, and the TCRdb table lists in-frame clones only, not all of them. The data contain tens of thousands of clones, approximately 95% of them singletons. Sample: PBMCs. The source is a man aged 18 to 35 in good health and CMV-seropositive.

The V and J genes are TRBV25-1 and TRBJ2-7; tentative D call: TRBD2 (7 bases). The V end lost 4 bases, the J end lost 6 bases, and 19 bases lay between the germline ends. CDR1 MGHDK and CDR2 SYGVNS come from the germline V gene. The CDR3 loop spans 15 amino acids. The CDR3, as DNA: TGTGCCAGCAGTGCCCTGAGCCGGGGGGCTCGCGAGCAGTACTTC. This translates into CASSALSRGAREQYF.

Only one count was recorded for this clone. Germline is not matched at one junction end, which may reflect a read error. The chain joins TRBV15 to TRBJ2-2, with a tentative D call TRBD2 (5 bases). Looked up from germline, CDR1 is LNHNV and CDR2 is YYDKDF (reference sequence). This CDR3 region has 13 residues. The CDR3 DNA reads TGTGCCACCAGCAGAGATCGAAATGGGGAGCTGCTTTTT. Translating it yields CATSRDRNGELLF.

The rearrangement uses TRBV2 and TRBJ2-7; TRBD2 aligns across 12 bases. CDR3 length: 17 amino acids. CDR1 and CDR2 from the germline V gene are SNHLY and FYNNEI. The ends lost 7 bases at V and 0 bases at J; junction bases unmatched: 10. The CDR3 nucleotides are TGTGCCAGCAATCTGGGGCTAGCGGGAGGGAGCTCCTACGAGCAGTACTTC. It is translated as CASNLGLAGGSSYEQYF.

The chain is built from TRBV28 and TRBJ1-1; D remains unclear. V shed 6 bases and J shed 4 bases, with 12 bases lying between them. The CDR3 loop spans 13 amino acids. In germline, CDR1 is MDHEN, CDR2 SYDVKM. In DNA form, the CDR3 reads TGTGCCAGCAGCCTCCTCCCCTCCACTGAAGCTTTCTTT. Translating it yields CASSLLPSTEAFF.

The chain carries TRBV7-8 and TRBJ2-7; a possible D gene is TRBD1 (5 bases). Trimming stripped 5 bases from V and 1 base from J, with 21 bases between. The CDR3 is 17 residues long. Germline V gene lookup returns CDR1 SGHVS and CDR2 FQNEAQ. This chain's CDR3 is CASSTTSQGRASYEQYF. CDR3 coding DNA: TGTGCCAGCAGCACAACCTCTCAGGGCCGAGCTTCCTACGAGCAGTACTTC.

The rearrangement uses TRBV7-9 and TRBJ2-7, with D maybe TRBD2 (6 bases). This CDR3 has 12 amino acids. Germline V CDR1 and CDR2: SEHNR, FQNEAQ (reference sequence). V was cut by 1 base and J by 6 bases, with 7 bases left in between. This chain's CDR3 is CASSLGGGEQYF. The DNA for the CDR3 is TGTGCCAGCAGCTTAGGGGGAGGCGAGCAGTACTTC.

The chain employs TRBV4-1 and TRBJ2-1; D gene ambiguous. V lost 1 base and J lost 0, with 7 bases in between. The CDR3 extends over 15 amino acids. Germline assignment: CDR1 MGHRA and CDR2 YSYEKL. This chain's CDR3 is CASSQVMSSYNEQFF. The CDR3 nucleotides read TGCGCCAGCAGCCAAGTAATGAGCTCCTACAATGAGCAGTTCTTC.

The chain joins TRBV30 to TRBJ2-2; 7 positions match TRBD2. The ends lost 5 bases at V and 5 bases at J; junction bases unmatched: 14. This CDR3 has 16 amino acids. CDR1 is GTSNPN, CDR2 SVGIG, per germline (reference sequence). The CDR3 is CAWLPAGSWRTGELFF. The CDR3 DNA is TGTGCCTGGCTCCCAGCGGGGAGTTGGAGGACCGGGGAGCTGTTTTTT.

This chain connects TRBV10-3 to TRBJ2-1; 8 bases line up with TRBD1. This CDR3 has 15 amino acids. Germline V lookup: CDR1 ENHRY, CDR2 SYGVKD. With 6 bases clipped from V and 4 bases from J, the junction kept 8 bases outside the gene matches. This chain's CDR3 is CAISPGTGTYNEQFF. As DNA, the CDR3 is TGTGCCATCAGCCCCGGGACAGGAACATACAATGAGCAGTTCTTC.

The chain carries TRBV6-5 and TRBJ2-1; 9 positions match TRBD2. V lost 7 bases to trimming and J lost 5 bases; unmatched junction nucleotides: 9. The length of the CDR3 is 15 residues. From germline, CDR1 is MNHEY and CDR2 SVGAGI. The CDR3 spells CASNIAGAGDNEQFF. As DNA, the CDR3 is TGTGCCAGCAACATAGCGGGAGCAGGCGACAATGAGCAGTTCTTC.

This chain uses TRBV6-4 with TRBJ2-1; 8 bases align to TRBD2. With 2 bases clipped from V and 1 base from J, the junction kept 4 bases outside the gene matches. Germline CDR1 is MRHNA and CDR2 is SNTAGT. CDR3 length equals 16 residues. The CDR3 spells CASSDHERGSYNEQFF. CDR3 DNA: TGTGCCAGCAGTGACCACGAGCGGGGGTCCTACAATGAGCAGTTCTTC.

This clone was seen only a few times. V gene TRBV29-1 combines with J gene TRBJ1-2; 9 nucleotides match TRBD1. Germline CDR1 and CDR2: SQVTM and ANQGSEA. With V trimmed by 7 bases and J by 4 bases, 10 bases remained unmatched. This CDR3 region has 14 residues. The CDR3, as DNA: TGCAGCGCCACACAGGGGGCGATCCTCTATGGCTACACCTTC. Its translation is CSATQGAILYGYTF.

The chain recombines TRBV5-4 with TRBJ2-7; 11 bases are shared with TRBD2. This CDR3 is 16 amino acids long. From germline, CDR1 is SGHNT and CDR2 YYREEE (reference sequence). Trimming cost V 0 bases and J 0 bases; bases outside gene matches: 2. CDR3 amino acids: CASSLGGTSGSYEQYF. The CDR3 nucleotides are TGTGCCAGCAGCTTGGGGGGGACTAGCGGCTCCTACGAGCAGTACTTC.

The rearrangement links TRBV11-2 to TRBJ1-1, with 9 positions matching TRBD1. CDR1 and CDR2 from the germline V gene are SGHAT and FQNNGV. The CDR3 has 16 amino acids. With 3 bases clipped from V and 5 bases from J, the junction kept 10 bases outside the gene matches. This CDR3 is CASSFALQGASTEAFF. The DNA for the CDR3 is TGTGCCAGCAGCTTTGCCTTACAGGGGGCATCAACTGAAGCTTTCTTT.

This chain connects TRBV6-5 to TRBJ2-7; D possibly corresponds to TRBD1 (6 bases). CDR1 MNHEY and CDR2 SVGAGI come from the germline V gene. The V gene lost 2 bases and the J gene lost 3 bases, with 11 bases spanning the gap. The CDR3 covers 14 residues. The CDR3 sequence: CASSYGQGSYEQYF. CDR3 DNA sequence: TGTGCCAGCAGTTACGGGCAGGGGAGCTACGAGCAGTACTTC.

The rearrangement uses TRBV2 and TRBJ2-7; no definite D call. Germline CDR1 SNHLY, CDR2 FYNNEI. This CDR3 comprises 10 residues. V lost 4 bases and J 5 bases, leaving 3 bases between the germline ends. DNA for the CDR3: TGTGCCAGCAGTGTTAACGAGCAGTACTTC. Amino acid sequence: CASSVNEQYF.

The chain is built from TRBV5-6 and TRBJ2-1, with TRBD2 matching over 13 bases. CDR1 is SGHDT and CDR2 is YYEEEE in the germline V gene. This CDR3 contains 17 residues. V shed 0 bases and J 10 bases; nucleotides not matched to a gene: 10. CDR3 in DNA: TGTGCCAGCAGCTTGGATGTACTAGCGGGAGGGCCGGGGGAGCAGTTCTTC. Translating gives CASSLDVLAGGPGEQFF.

The chain combines TRBV5-1 with TRBJ1-5; 8 bases align to TRBD1. Germline V CDR1 and CDR2: SGHRS, YFSETQ. V lost 5 bases to trimming and J lost 2 bases; unmatched junction nucleotides: 12. The CDR3 spans 17 residues. This CDR3 reads CASRAAGQGGRNQPQHF. The CDR3 region has the DNA TGCGCCAGCAGGGCGGCTGGACAGGGTGGACGCAATCAGCCCCAGCATTTT.